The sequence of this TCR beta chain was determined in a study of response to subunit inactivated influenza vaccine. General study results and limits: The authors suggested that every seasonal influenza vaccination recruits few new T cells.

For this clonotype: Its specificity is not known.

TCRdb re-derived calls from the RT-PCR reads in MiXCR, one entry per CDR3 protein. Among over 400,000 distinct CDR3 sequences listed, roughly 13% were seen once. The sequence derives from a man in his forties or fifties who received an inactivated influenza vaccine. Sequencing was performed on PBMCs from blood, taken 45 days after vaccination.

The CDR3 reads CSARDYRDRVETQYF. CDR3 nucleotides: TGCAGTGCTAGAGATTATAGGGACAGGGTTGAGACCCAGTACTTC. The chain uses TRBV20-1 and TRBJ2-5, with 9 bases lining up with TRBD1. The germline gives CDR1 DFQATT, CDR2 SNEGSKA (reference sequence). The length of the CDR3 is 15 residues. V was clipped by 0 bases and J by 5 bases; unmatched bases: 7.